A single sample gave rise to the 2 T cell receptor beta chains below, sequenced in a study of cytomegalovirus exposure and HLA in healthy donors. Both 60 Vbeta primers and 13 Jbeta primers went into the PCR. Some clones are missing from TCRdb's copy, which holds only in-frame ones; the method was immunoSEQ multiplex PCR. This table holds tens of thousands of clones, around 69% found once. Sequencing was performed on PBMCs. The receptors were gathered from a man between 25 and 39 years old in good health and CMV-seronegative.

This clone was detected only a few times. The J gene is TRBJ1-5, the V gene TRBV4-1; 7 nucleotides align to TRBD1. V lost 1 base to trimming and J lost 3 bases; unmatched junction nucleotides: 3. The CDR3 totals 15 residues. Germline V CDR1 and CDR2: MGHRA, YSYEKL. The CDR3 DNA reads TGCGCCAGCAGCCAAGGCGACAGGGCCAATCAGCCCCAGCATTTT. Its translation: CASSQGDRANQPQHF.

The chain links TRBV28 to TRBJ1-3; no clear D gene. CDR3 size: 15 residues. V gave up 5 bases and J gave up 0 bases, with 11 bases separating them. Germline V gene lookup returns CDR1 MDHEN and CDR2 SYDVKM. The CDR3 loop reads CASSPPVSSGNTIYF. The CDR3 coding sequence is TGTGCCAGCAGTCCCCCTGTGAGCTCTGGAAACACCATATATTTT. The full variable domain, rest sourced from reference TRBV28 and TRBJ1-3, is DVKVTQSSRYLVKRTGEKVFLECVQDMDHENMFWYRQDPGLGLRLIYFSYDVKMKEKGDIPEGYSVSREKKERFSLILESASTNQTSMYLCASSPPVSSGNTIYFGEGSWLTVV.